This is a list of T cell receptor beta chains from one sample in a study of cytomegalovirus exposure and HLA in healthy donors. Here immunoSEQ multiplex PCR was the method, and the copy in TCRdb shows in-frame clones only, minus some. The repertoire holds more than 85,000 clones, with about three quarters as singletons. What was sequenced was PBMCs. These receptor sequences come from a woman aged 45-59 years in good health and CMV-seropositive. Each CDR3 is given with its conserved first and last residue.

v_call: TRBV30; cdr3_aa: CAWERTGRGDTEAFF
v_call: TRBV6-1; cdr3_aa: CASSEVDNTQYF
v_call: TRBV7-2; cdr3_aa: CASSSTGGAPDTQYF
v_call: TRBV5-4; cdr3_aa: CASSLDRAYSGYTF
v_call: TRBV2; cdr3_aa: CASSAWTGVSTDTQYF
v_call: TRBV7-9; cdr3_aa: CASSLVWGQSSGANVLTF
v_call: TRBV6-5; cdr3_aa: CASSYSNNEQFF
v_call: TRBV5-1; cdr3_aa: CASSPRIAGGSGPDTQYF
v_call: TRBV7-9; cdr3_aa: CSSSWMGGEASQETQYF
v_call: TRBV19; cdr3_aa: CASRGTAYEQYF
v_call: TRBV9; cdr3_aa: CASSPRAGDGVEQYF
v_call: TRBV4-3; cdr3_aa: CASSRDRGQDGYTF
v_call: TRBV5-1; cdr3_aa: CASSLDGQGTDTQYF
v_call: TRBV7-9; cdr3_aa: CASRTTQPGSNSPLHF
v_call: TRBV7-2; cdr3_aa: CASSPLEGARVTLRETQYF
v_call: TRBV27; cdr3_aa: CASHLNPGWVAYNEQFF
v_call: TRBV19; cdr3_aa: CASSIVGGVYNEQFF